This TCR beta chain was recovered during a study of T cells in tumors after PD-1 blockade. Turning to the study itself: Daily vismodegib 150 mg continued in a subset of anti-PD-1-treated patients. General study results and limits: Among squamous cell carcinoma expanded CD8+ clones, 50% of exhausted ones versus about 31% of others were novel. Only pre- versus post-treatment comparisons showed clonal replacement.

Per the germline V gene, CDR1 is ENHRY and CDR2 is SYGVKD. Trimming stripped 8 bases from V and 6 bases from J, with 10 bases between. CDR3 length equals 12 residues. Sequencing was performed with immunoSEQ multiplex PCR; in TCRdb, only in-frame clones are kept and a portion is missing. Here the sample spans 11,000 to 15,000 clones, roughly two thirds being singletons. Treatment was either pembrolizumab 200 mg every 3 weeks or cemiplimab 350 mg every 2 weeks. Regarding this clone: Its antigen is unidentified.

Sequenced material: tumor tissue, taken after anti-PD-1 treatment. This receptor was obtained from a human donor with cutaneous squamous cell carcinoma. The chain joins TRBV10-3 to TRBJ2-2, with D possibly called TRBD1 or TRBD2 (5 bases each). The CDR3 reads CAIGGFPGELFF. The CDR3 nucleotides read TGTGCCATCGGGGGTTTTCCCGGGGAGCTGTTTTTT.